This entry lists 26 T cell receptor beta chains sequenced from one sample in a study of cytomegalovirus exposure and HLA in healthy donors. The PCR used 60 Vbeta and 13 Jbeta primers. Profiled with immunoSEQ multiplex PCR; TCRdb holds only in-frame clones, not every one. The sample holds roughly 110,000 clones, roughly four fifths seen once. Sequenced material: PBMCs. The receptors come from a man aged 50-60 years in good health and CMV-seronegative.

This chain joins TRBV19 and TRBJ2-5, with D possibly being TRBD1 (6 bases). Per the germline V gene, CDR1 is LNHDA and CDR2 is SQIVND (reference sequence). This CDR3 has 20 amino acids. V lost 7 bases to trimming and J lost 5 bases, with 35 bases between them. CDR3 nucleotide sequence: TGTGCCAGTAAGCGATCCTACGGGATAGCAGGGGAGAATGCAATTGAGACCCAGTACTTC. As protein: CASKRSYGIAGENAIETQYF.

This chain links TRBV10-3 with TRBJ2-5; 10 bases match TRBD2. V dropped 4 bases and J dropped 3; count of bases not matched to a gene: 2. The CDR3 extends over 14 amino acids. Germline lookup yields CDR1 ENHRY and CDR2 SYGVKD. CDR3 amino acids: CAISASGGEETQYF. The CDR3 region has the DNA TGTGCCATCAGTGCCAGCGGGGGGGAAGAGACCCAGTACTTC.

The chain uses TRBV28 and TRBJ2-1, with D unresolved. Per germline, CDR1 MDHEN and CDR2 SYDVKM. There are 13 residues in the CDR3. V lost 6 bases to trimming and J lost 6 bases, with 12 bases between them. The CDR3 region has the DNA TGTGCCAGCAGAACGACGGCTAGCAATGAGCAGTTCTTC. Protein product: CASRTTASNEQFF.

The chain recombines TRBV30 with TRBJ1-1; 8 bases fit TRBD1. This CDR3 has 15 residues. Germline CDR1 reads GTSNPN; CDR2 reads SVGIG (reference sequence). Unmatched junction bases numbered 9, after V lost 4 bases and J lost 2 bases. DNA for the CDR3: TGTGCCTGGAACTTTGGACAGGGTGGCAACACTGAAGCTTTCTTT. Amino acid sequence: CAWNFGQGGNTEAFF. The full variable domain, rest sourced from reference TRBV30 and TRBJ1-1, is SQTIHQWPATLVQPVGSPLSLECTVEGTSNPNLYWYRQAAGRGLQLLFYSVGIGQISSEVPQNLSASRPQDRQFILSSKKLLLSDSGFYLCAWNFGQGGNTEAFFGQGTRLTVV.

The chain recombines TRBV28 with TRBJ2-5; 8 nucleotides match TRBD1. Trimming took 5 bases from V and 5 from J; bases not matched to a gene: 4. Germline V gene sequence: CDR1 MDHEN, CDR2 SYDVKM. The CDR3 extends over 13 amino acids. The CDR3 DNA follows: TGTGCCAGCAGTCCAGGGGGCGCGGAGACCCAGTACTTC. It specifies CASSPGGAETQYF.

V gene TRBV7-9 combines with J gene TRBJ2-2; 10 nucleotides line up with TRBD1. J gave up 4 bases and V 5 bases, and 13 bases lay outside the gene matches. Germline loops: CDR1 SEHNR, CDR2 FQNEAQ (reference sequence). The CDR3 totals 18 residues. The DNA for the CDR3 is TGTGCCAGCAGCCCTACGGGACAGGGGATATTAGGCACCGGGGAGCTGTTTTTT. It translates to CASSPTGQGILGTGELFF. The complete variable domain, with remaining parts taken from reference TRBV7-9 and TRBJ2-2, reads DTGVSQNPRHKITKRGQNVTFRCDPISEHNRLYWYRQTLGQGPEFLTYFQNEAQLEKSRLLSDRFSAERPKGSFSTLEIQRTEQGDSAMYLCASSPTGQGILGTGELFFGEGSRLTVL.

This sequence joins TRBV19 and TRBJ2-2, with TRBD1 matching 9 bases. Unmatched junction bases numbered 4, after V lost 7 bases and J lost 1 base. Germline loops: CDR1 LNHDA, CDR2 SQIVND (reference sequence). CDR3 length: 15 amino acids. The CDR3 bases are TGTGCCAGTATTCGACAGGGGGGGAACACCGGGGAGCTGTTTTTT. Its translation: CASIRQGGNTGELFF.

J is TRBJ1-4 and V is TRBV29-1; 9 bases map to TRBD1. V lost 5 bases to trimming and J lost 8 bases; unmatched junction nucleotides: 6. Germline-derived CDR1 and CDR2 are SQVTM and ANQGSEA. The CDR3 extends over 13 amino acids. CDR3: CSVSGQGEEKLFF. In DNA, the CDR3 is TGCAGCGTTTCGGGACAGGGCGAAGAAAAACTGTTTTTT.

The chain carries TRBV2 and TRBJ2-1, with D perhaps TRBD2 (7 bases). This CDR3 spans 15 amino acids. The ends were cut back, 4 bases at V and 0 bases at J, with 10 bases in the middle. Germline V lookup: CDR1 SNHLY, CDR2 FYNNEI. The CDR3 DNA follows: TGTGCCAGCAGTGGTCGGGGGGCCTCCTACAATGAGCAGTTCTTC. Translating gives CASSGRGASYNEQFF.

The V call is TRBV5-1, the J call TRBJ2-3; D is perhaps TRBD1 (6 bases). Trimming removed 2 bases at V and 1 base at J, with 14 bases between. CDR1 and CDR2 from the germline V gene are SGHRS and YFSETQ. This CDR3 is built from 16 residues. The CDR3 bases are TGCGCCAGCAGCTTCAGGGGAGTGGTTGGCACAGATACGCAGTATTTT. This encodes CASSFRGVVGTDTQYF. Variable domain in full (rest from reference TRBV5-1 and TRBJ2-3): KAGVTQTPRYLIKTRGQQVTLSCSPISGHRSVSWYQQTPGQGLQFLFEYFSETQRNKGNFPGRFSGRQFSNSRSEMNVSTLELGDSALYLCASSFRGVVGTDTQYFGPGTRLTVL.

CDR3 DNA sequence: TGCGCCAGCAGCCCAATCCTACAGGGGGAGACCCAGTACTTC. As protein: CASSPILQGETQYF. This sequence joins TRBV5-1 and TRBJ2-5; 7 nucleotides agree with TRBD1. CDR3 length equals 14 residues. V shed 4 bases and J 5 bases; nucleotides not matched to a gene: 8. Germline CDR1 reads SGHRS; CDR2 reads YFSETQ.

The chain has TRBV6-8 and TRBJ2-2; D unresolved. The CDR3 has 14 residues. V dropped 4 bases and J dropped 1 base, with 7 bases sitting between them. Germline V gene data show CDR1 as MNHGY and CDR2 as SAAAGT. CDR3 amino acids: CASSLQKNTGELFF. CDR3 coding DNA: TGTGCCAGCAGTTTACAGAAGAACACCGGGGAGCTGTTTTTT.

Regarding this clone: One end of the junction does not line up with germline, which may come from a read error. Distinct nucleotide sequences in the sample also encode this CDR3. CDR3 sequence (DNA): TGTGCCAGCAGCTTACTAGTTGCAACTAACGAAAAACTGTTTTTT. Translation: CASSLLVATNEKLFF. The chain recombines TRBV7-9 with TRBJ1-4; D is uncertain. The CDR3 has 15 residues. Per the germline V gene, CDR1 is SEHNR and CDR2 is FQNEAQ (reference sequence).

The chain is built from TRBV19 and TRBJ1-2, with D uncertain. CDR1 and CDR2 from the germline V gene are LNHDA and SQIVND (reference sequence). The V end lost 3 bases, the J end lost 6 bases, and 8 bases lay between the germline ends. The CDR3 covers 12 residues. CDR3 coding DNA: TGTGCCAGTAGTATTTCCGTTGATGGCTACACCTTC. It encodes CASSISVDGYTF.

This clone was detected only a few times. The chain joins TRBV27 to TRBJ1-2; possible D gene TRBD1, 5 bases. Deletions cut 4 bases from V and 4 bases from J, with 10 bases between. The CDR3 is 13 residues long. Germline CDR1 MNHEY, CDR2 SMNVEV (reference sequence). Written as DNA, the CDR3 is TGTGCCAGCAGTTCGCGACAGATCTATGGCTACACCTTC. This translates into CASSSRQIYGYTF.

J is TRBJ2-3 and V is TRBV2, with 7 bases fitting TRBD1. V was clipped by 8 bases and J by 2 bases; unmatched bases: 10. CDR1 is SNHLY and CDR2 is FYNNEI in the germline V gene. There are 15 residues in the CDR3. The DNA of the CDR3 is TGTGCCAGCTTTAGGGGGCGGACAAACACAGATACGCAGTATTTT. This gives the protein CASFRGRTNTDTQYF.

This clone was observed a few times. This chain uses TRBV19 with TRBJ1-1, with D possibly TRBD1 on 6 matching bases. Germline V CDR1 and CDR2: LNHDA, SQIVND (reference sequence). This CDR3 spans 15 amino acids. V shed 5 bases and J shed 1 base, with 14 bases lying between them. CDR3 loop: CASSVSNRANTEAFF. CDR3 nucleotide sequence: TGTGCCAGTAGTGTCTCGAACAGGGCGAACACTGAAGCTTTCTTT.

V usage is TRBV4-3 and J usage is TRBJ1-1; D not certain. The germline CDR1 and CDR2 sequences are LGHNA and YSLEER. CDR3 length equals 15 residues. Trimming removed 0 bases at V and 3 bases at J, with 11 bases between. CDR3 residues: CASSQDPGFDTEAFF. CDR3 nucleotides: TGCGCCAGCAGCCAAGATCCCGGGTTTGACACTGAAGCTTTCTTT.

The V gene is TRBV5-4, the J gene TRBJ2-1, with 8 bases fitting TRBD1. With 4 bases clipped from V and 7 bases from J, the junction kept 13 bases outside the gene matches. Germline V gene lookup returns CDR1 SGHNT and CDR2 YYREEE (reference sequence). CDR3 length equals 16 residues. The CDR3 loop reads CASSVPTGGGLNEQFF. For the CDR3, the DNA is TGTGCCAGCAGCGTACCTACAGGGGGAGGCCTGAATGAGCAGTTCTTC.

This clone was recorded a few times. The chain couples TRBV5-1 to TRBJ2-5; 7 bases fit TRBD2. CDR1 SGHRS and CDR2 YFSETQ come from the germline V gene. The CDR3 extends over 15 amino acids. J lost 3 bases, V lost 2 bases, and 7 bases had no gene match. The CDR3 here is CASSLRGGLEETQYF. The CDR3 coding sequence is TGCGCCAGCAGCTTAAGGGGAGGGCTTGAAGAGACCCAGTACTTC.

This chain uses TRBV11-2 with TRBJ2-5; the match to TRBD1 covers 7 bases. CDR1 and CDR2 (germline): SGHAT, FQNNGV. V gave up 4 bases and J gave up 4 bases; unmatched junction bases: 9. CDR3 length: 15 amino acids. CDR3 in DNA: TGTGCCAGCAGCTCGCGACAGGGAAGAGGAGAGACCCAGTACTTC. As protein: CASSSRQGRGETQYF.

CDR3 loop: CASSPLLAGYNEQFF. CDR3 DNA: TGTGCCAGCAGCCCACTACTAGCGGGATACAATGAGCAGTTCTTC. The chain employs TRBV11-2 and TRBJ2-1; TRBD2 agrees at 10 bases. The CDR3 consists of 15 residues. V was clipped by 5 bases and J by 4 bases; unmatched bases: 5. The V gene's germline CDR1 is SGHAT and CDR2 FQNNGV.

The chain has TRBV15 and TRBJ2-7; D call uncertain. Trimming shortened V by 0 bases and J by 5 bases, and 8 bases separated the two germline ends. CDR1 and CDR2 (germline): LNHNV, YYDKDF (reference sequence). The CDR3 has 13 residues. The CDR3 spells CATSRDRGDEQYV. Here the CDR3 DNA reads TGTGCCACCAGCAGAGATAGAGGTGACGAGCAGTACGTC.

This clone turned up a few times. The gene calls are TRBV9 and TRBJ1-1, with 8 bases identical to TRBD1. The CDR3 is 14 residues long. Per germline, CDR1 SGDLS and CDR2 YYNGEE. Trimming at V came to 3 bases and at J to 1 base, leaving 2 bases not matched to a gene. The CDR3 loop reads CASSAGGRNTEAFF. CDR3 nucleotides: TGTGCCAGCAGCGCAGGGGGCCGGAACACTGAAGCTTTCTTT.

V and J are TRBV5-1 and TRBJ1-2, with D maybe TRBD1 (5 bases). V was cut by 1 base and J by 8 bases, with 18 bases left in between. The CDR3 sequence is 15 residues long. CDR1 SGHRS and CDR2 YFSETQ come from the germline V gene. The chain's CDR3 is CASSLNPTQGGGYTF. As DNA, the CDR3 is TGCGCCAGCAGCTTGAATCCTACTCAGGGCGGAGGCTACACCTTC.

The genes are TRBV5-4 and TRBJ2-1, with 12 bases lining up with TRBD1. Germline V gene sequence: CDR1 SGHNT, CDR2 YYREEE (reference sequence). V was pared by 4 bases and J by 7 bases, with 6 bases of the junction left unmatched. This CDR3 is built from 15 residues. The CDR3 nucleotides are TGTGCCAGCAGCCCGGGACAGGGGGCGCGAAATGAGCAGTTCTTC. This translates into CASSPGQGARNEQFF.